This record concerns one T cell receptor beta chain sequence. From blood CD8+ and CD4+ T cells, the TCR beta chain was sequenced. TEMRA cells underwent FACS enrichment and CD8+ and CD4+ T cells underwent negative isolation. Germline V gene lookup returns CDR1 LGHNA and CDR2 YSLEER. The CDR3 is made up of 16 amino acids. The V gene end was trimmed by 0 bases and the J gene end by 3 bases; junction bases not matched to a gene: 6. The record originates from a study of CD8 T cells in Susac syndrome. It was with random hexamers that 0.5 to 1 ug RNA was reverse transcribed. Amplification of TCR beta CDR3 by immunoSEQ multiplex PCR spanned 54 Vbeta and 13 Jbeta. TCRdb re-called the immunoSEQ multiplex PCR reads with MiXCR, one entry per CDR3 protein. Among 100,000 or so distinct CDR3 sequences, 92% were seen once, and the ten largest hold around 0.15%.

The source of this sequence is a human donor in good health. J is TRBJ2-7 and V is TRBV4-3, with 9 bases aligning to TRBD1. Sequenced input: CD4+ T cells from PBMCs. The CDR3 DNA reads as TGCGCCAGCAGCCAAGATACGGGACAGGGTGACTACGAGCAGTACTTC. Its protein product is CASSQDTGQGDYEQYF.